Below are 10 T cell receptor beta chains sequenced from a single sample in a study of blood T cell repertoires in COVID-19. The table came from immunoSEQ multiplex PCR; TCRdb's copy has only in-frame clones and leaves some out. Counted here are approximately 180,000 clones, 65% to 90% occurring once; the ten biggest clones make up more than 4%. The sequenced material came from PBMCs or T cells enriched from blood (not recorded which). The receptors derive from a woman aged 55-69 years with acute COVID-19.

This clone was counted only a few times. CDR3 in DNA: TGTGCCAGCAGTCACAGGGGGATTAGCAAAAAACTGTTTTTT. The encoded protein is CASSHRGISKKLFF. V is TRBV28 and J is TRBJ1-4, with 8 bases identical to TRBD1. CDR3 size: 14 residues. Trimming cost V 5 bases and J 9 bases; bases outside gene matches: 8. Germline CDR1 reads MDHEN; CDR2 reads SYDVKM.

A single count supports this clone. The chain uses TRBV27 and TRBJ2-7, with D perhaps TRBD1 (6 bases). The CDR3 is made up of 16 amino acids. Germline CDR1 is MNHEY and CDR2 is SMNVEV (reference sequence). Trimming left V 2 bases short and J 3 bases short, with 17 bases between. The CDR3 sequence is CASSLKGDIQFYEQYF. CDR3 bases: TGTGCCAGCAGTTTAAAAGGGGACATTCAATTCTACGAGCAGTACTTC.

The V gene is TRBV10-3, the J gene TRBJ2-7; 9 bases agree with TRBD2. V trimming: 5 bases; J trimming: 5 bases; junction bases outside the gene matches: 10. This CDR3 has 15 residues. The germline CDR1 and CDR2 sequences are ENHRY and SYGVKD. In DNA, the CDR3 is TGTGCCATCAGTTCCTTAGCGGGAGTTAGTAACGAGCAGTACTTC. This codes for CAISSLAGVSNEQYF.

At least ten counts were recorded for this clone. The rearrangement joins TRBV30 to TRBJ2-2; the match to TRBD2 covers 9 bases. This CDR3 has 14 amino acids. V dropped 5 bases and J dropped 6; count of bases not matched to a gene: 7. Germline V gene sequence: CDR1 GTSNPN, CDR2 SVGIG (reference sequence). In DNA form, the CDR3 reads TGTGCCTGGGCTGGGACTAGCTCATCCGGGGAGCTGTTTTTT. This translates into CAWAGTSSSGELFF.

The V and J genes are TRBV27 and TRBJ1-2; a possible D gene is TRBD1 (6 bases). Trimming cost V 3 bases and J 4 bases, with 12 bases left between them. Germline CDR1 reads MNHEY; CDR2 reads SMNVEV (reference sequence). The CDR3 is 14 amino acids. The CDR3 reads CASSFFPRGYGYTF. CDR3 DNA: TGTGCCAGCAGTTTCTTCCCCAGGGGCTATGGCTACACCTTC.

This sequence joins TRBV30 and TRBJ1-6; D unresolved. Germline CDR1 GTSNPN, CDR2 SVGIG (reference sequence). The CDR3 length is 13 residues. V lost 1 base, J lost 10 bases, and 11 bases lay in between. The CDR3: CAWSGSGNSPLHF. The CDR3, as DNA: TGTGCCTGGAGTGGATCGGGTAACTCACCCCTCCACTTT.

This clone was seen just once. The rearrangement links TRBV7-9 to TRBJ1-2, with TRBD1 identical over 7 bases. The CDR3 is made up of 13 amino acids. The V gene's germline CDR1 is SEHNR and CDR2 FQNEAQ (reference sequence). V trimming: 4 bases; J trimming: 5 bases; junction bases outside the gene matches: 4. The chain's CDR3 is CASSSGQLYGYTF. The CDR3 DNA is TGTGCCAGCAGCTCGGGACAGCTTTATGGCTACACCTTC.

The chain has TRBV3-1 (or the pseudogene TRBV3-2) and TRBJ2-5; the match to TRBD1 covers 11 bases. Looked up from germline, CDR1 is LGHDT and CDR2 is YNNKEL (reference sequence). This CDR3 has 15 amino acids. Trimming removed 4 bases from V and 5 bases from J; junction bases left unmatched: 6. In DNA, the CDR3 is TGTGCCAGCAGCCTTGGACAGGGGGCGGGGGAGACCCAGTACTTC. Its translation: CASSLGQGAGETQYF.

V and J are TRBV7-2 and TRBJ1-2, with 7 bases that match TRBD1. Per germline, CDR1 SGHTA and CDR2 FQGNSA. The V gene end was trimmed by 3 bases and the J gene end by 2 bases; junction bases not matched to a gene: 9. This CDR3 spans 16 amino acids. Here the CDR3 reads CASSFQASDRNYGYTF. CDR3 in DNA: TGTGCCAGCAGCTTCCAAGCGTCGGACAGGAACTATGGCTACACCTTC.

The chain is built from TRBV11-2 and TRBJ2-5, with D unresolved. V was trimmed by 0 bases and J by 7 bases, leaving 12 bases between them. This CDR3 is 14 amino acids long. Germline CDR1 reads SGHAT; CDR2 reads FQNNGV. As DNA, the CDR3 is TGTGCCAGCAGCTTAGATAGCCCGAGAAGGACCCAGTACTTC. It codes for CASSLDSPRRTQYF.